The source of this T cell receptor beta chain is a study of OX40 agonist ivuxolimab in advanced cancers. For the wider study: Ivuxolimab was a fully human IgG2 agonistic monoclonal antibody targeting the costimulatory receptor OX40 (CD134). Intravenous ivuxolimab was administered to patients every 2 weeks at six dose levels: 0.01, 0.1, 0.3, 1.5, 3 and 10 mg/kg. The paper describes the monotherapy dose-escalation part (N of about 54 patients) of the phase I trial of ivuxolimab. Partial responses were achieved by three dose-escalation patients, of whom one had hepatocellular carcinoma and two had cutaneous melanoma. Peripheral TCRbeta sequencing was intended to test whether TCR sequence diversity was altered and clonal T-cell expansion was caused by ivuxolimab. In the dose-escalation cohort, 65% to 85% of patients were male, and the mean age was approximately 60 years with a range of about 23 to 79. Patients were allowed to have had prior anti-PD-1, anti-PD-L1 or anti-CTLA-4 therapy, and roughly 40% of the dose-escalation patients had been treated with checkpoint inhibitors. Among the approximately 50 dose-escalation patients, about 19 had hepatocellular carcinoma, approximately 15 melanoma, 9 renal cell carcinoma and 9 head and neck cancer.

To sequence the TCRbeta CDR3 region, genomic DNA was isolated from the sorted cells. The immunoSEQ Assay was used for sequencing of TCRbeta CDR3 regions. TCRdb mirrors the immuneACCESS table, restricted to in-frame sequences. Some clones are absent from its copies; in checked studies, under half trace to an unresolved V gene, and the reason for the others is unknown. The sample data list tens of thousands of clones, and approximately 90% of these were observed just once. The ten largest clones add up to 0.94% of the sample. V loses 2 bases at its end and J loses 5 bases; junction bases beyond the gene matches: 6. There are 16 amino acids in the CDR3, from cysteine to phenylalanine inclusive. The DNA shown is the 48-base CDR3, in frame from base 1. Taken from the germline V gene, the CDR1 and CDR2 loops are MNHNS and SASEGT. Overall study results and their limits: Antigen specificity was not determined for the clonally expanded peripheral T cells. At doses from 0.1 to 3.0 mg/kg, clonal expansion was seen in both CD4+ and CD8+ blood T cells between baseline and week 6. After ivuxolimab, expanded clones were on average more numerous among CD8+ T cells than among CD4+ T cells. Partial responders in the 0.1-3.0 mg/kg groups had among the lowest normalized peripheral clonal expansion, especially among CD8+ T cells. Low levels of normalized T-cell clonal expansion were also seen in some patients who did not respond.

Note on this clone: Its antigen is unknown. Nothing much larger sits one base from this clone, and base qualities are not available.

The trial excluded patients who had a history of autoimmune disease or who were on systemic immunosuppression. Peripheral blood for TCR sequencing was drawn from every dose cohort at baseline, at cycle 4 day 1 and at cycle 7 day 1. The samples were taken from a phase I, first-in-human, multicenter, open-label dose-escalation trial of ivuxolimab. Adults with locally advanced or metastatic melanoma, renal cell carcinoma, hepatocellular carcinoma or head and neck squamous cell carcinoma were enrolled in the trial. Before TCR sequencing, CD4+ T cells and CD8+ T cells were sorted from peripheral blood as separate populations.

The material was CD4+ or CD8+ T cells sorted from blood, obtained in a trial of the OX40 agonist ivuxolimab. The sequence was collected from an adult with an advanced solid tumor such as melanoma, head and neck, liver or kidney cancer. In this chain, TRBV6-1 is recombined with TRBJ2-5; a stretch of 12 junction bases matches TRBD1. CDR3 protein: CASSEMRDRGLETQYF. The DNA sequence is as follows: TGTGCCAGCAGTGAAATGAGGGACAGGGGGCTTGAGACCCAGTACTTC.